The 20 T cell receptor beta chains presented below share a single source sample, sequenced in a study of blood T cell repertoires in COVID-19. Using immunoSEQ multiplex PCR, the repertoire was profiled, and TCRdb retains in-frame clones only, with some absent. The table shows 13,000 to 15,000 clones, with around nine tenths occurring only once. Specimen: peripheral blood. The source of these receptors is a human donor in a cohort sampled during active COVID-19.

CDR3 sequence: CASRVTGADGNTIYF. The CDR3 coding sequence is TGTGCCAGCAGGGTGACAGGGGCAGATGGAAACACCATATATTTT. The J gene is TRBJ1-3, the V gene TRBV6-5; 8 nucleotides agree with TRBD1. V shed 6 bases, J shed 3 bases, and the junction held 7 bases outside the gene matches. The CDR3 is 15 residues long. The germline CDR1 and CDR2 sequences are MNHEY and SVGAGI.

This rearrangement joins TRBV12-3 or TRBV12-4 to TRBJ2-2, with D uncertain. V was shortened by 3 bases and J by 5 bases, with 4 bases between the two germline ends. CDR3 length equals 12 residues. CDR3 region: CASSFQTGELFF. The CDR3 nucleotides are TGTGCCAGCAGTTTCCAGACCGGGGAGCTGTTTTTT.

V gene TRBV18 combines with J gene TRBJ1-1; D may be TRBD1 (5 bases). The CDR3 sequence is 15 residues long. V was cut by 5 bases and J by 0 bases, with 13 bases left in between. Germline-derived CDR1 and CDR2 are KGHSH and LQKENI. The CDR3 loop is CASSSLTDMNTEAFF. CDR3 nucleotide sequence: TGTGCCAGCTCATCGCTGACAGATATGAACACTGAAGCTTTCTTT.

V and J are TRBV7-2 and TRBJ2-1, with D perhaps matching TRBD2 (6 bases). Germline CDR1 SGHTA, CDR2 FQGNSA. V was trimmed by 4 bases and J by 4 bases, leaving 17 bases between them. This CDR3 has 16 residues. The CDR3 bases are TGTGCCAGCAGCTCGTTCCCGGGCGGGGATTACAATGAGCAGTTCTTC. Translated: CASSSFPGGDYNEQFF. The full variable domain, its missing parts supplied by reference TRBV7-2 and TRBJ2-1, is GAGVSQSPSNKVTEKGKDVELRCDPISGHTALYWYRQSLGQGLEFLIYFQGNSAPDKSGLPSDRFSAERTGGSVSTLTIQRTQQEDSAVYLCASSSFPGGDYNEQFFGPGTRLTVL.

The CDR3: CASSDPGFSNEQFF. The CDR3 DNA is TGTGCCAGCAGTGACCCTGGCTTCTCCAATGAGCAGTTCTTC. V gene TRBV2 combines with J gene TRBJ2-1; D gene ambiguous. Germline V gives CDR1 SNHLY, CDR2 FYNNEI. CDR3 length: 14 residues. V dropped 3 bases and J dropped 6 bases, with 12 bases sitting between them.

This clone was picked up a small number of times. The chain joins TRBV2 to TRBJ1-1; 8 bases line up with TRBD1. The V and J ends lost 9 bases and 3 bases, in that order; junction bases with no gene match: 6. This CDR3 spans 13 amino acids. Germline values: CDR1 SNHLY, CDR2 FYNNEI. CDR3 coding DNA: TGTGCCAGTGACAGGGGCGGGGACACTGAAGCTTTCTTT. Its protein product is CASDRGGDTEAFF.

The chain recombines TRBV6-6 with TRBJ2-1, with a possible D match to TRBD1 (5 bases). Germline V gene sequence: CDR1 MNHNY, CDR2 SVGAGI (reference sequence). This CDR3 spans 12 amino acids. Between the trimmed V and J ends, which lost 6 bases and 9 bases, there was a span of 12 bases. The chain's CDR3 is CASRSGASEQFF. DNA of the CDR3: TGTGCCAGCAGGAGTGGGGCGAGTGAGCAGTTCTTC.

This clone was seen just once. This chain uses TRBV29-1 with TRBJ2-7; possibly TRBD1 for D (7 bases). Germline CDR1 and CDR2: SQVTM and ANQGSEA. The CDR3 contains 15 residues. V lost 3 bases and J 4 bases, leaving 19 bases between the germline ends. CDR3 amino acids: CSVDDGAGGTYEQYF. DNA of the CDR3: TGCAGCGTTGACGATGGAGCAGGGGGGACTTACGAGCAGTACTTC.

The count of this clone is one. This chain uses TRBV5-1 with TRBJ1-1; a possible D gene is TRBD1 (5 bases). With 3 bases removed from V and 2 bases from J, the gap between germline ends came to 11 bases. There are 14 residues in the CDR3. Germline CDR1 SGHRS, CDR2 YFSETQ. The CDR3 reads CASSSGTANTEAFF. The CDR3 nucleotides read TGCGCCAGCAGCTCCGGGACTGCTAACACTGAAGCTTTCTTT.

The chain employs TRBV7-9 and TRBJ2-1; a weak D match, TRBD2 (6 bases). Trimming took off 10 bases at V and 9 bases at J, with 19 bases between the two ends. The CDR3 sequence is 13 residues long. CDR1 is SEHNR and CDR2 is FQNEAQ in the germline V gene (reference sequence). CDR3 nucleotides: TGTGCCACCTCCCGGGGGACTGGCAGTGAGCAGTTCTTC. This gives the protein CATSRGTGSEQFF. Drawing the rest from reference TRBV7-9 and TRBJ2-1, the complete variable domain is DTGVSQNPRHKITKRGQNVTFRCDPISEHNRLYWYRQTLGQGPEFLTYFQNEAQLEKSRLLSDRFSAERPKGSFSTLEIQRTEQGDSAMYLCATSRGTGSEQFFGPGTRLTVL.

As to this clone: The sample holds other DNA sequences that translate to the same CDR3. The CDR3 loop is CASSQDRGGPYEQYF. The CDR3 coding sequence is TGCGCCAGCAGCCAAGATAGGGGGGGCCCCTACGAGCAGTACTTC. The rearrangement uses TRBV4-3 and TRBJ2-7; TRBD2 might be the D (7 bases). The CDR3 length is 15 residues. Looked up from germline, CDR1 is LGHNA and CDR2 is YSLEER. V lost 0 bases, J lost 2 bases, and 11 bases lay in between.

This chain uses TRBV7-8 with TRBJ2-7; D is unclear. Trimming took 3 bases from V and 2 from J, leaving 8 bases between them. This CDR3 spans 13 amino acids. The germline CDR1 and CDR2 sequences are SGHVS and FQNEAQ. The CDR3 region has the DNA TGTGCCAGCAGCTTGAGCAAAACCTACGAGCAGTACTTC. Residues: CASSLSKTYEQYF.

This clone turned up a few times. V and J are TRBV7-9 and TRBJ1-2; the D gene is possibly TRBD1 (5 bases). The CDR3 runs 12 residues. CDR1 SEHNR and CDR2 FQNEAQ come from the germline V gene (reference sequence). Trimming removed 6 bases at V and 4 bases at J, with 9 bases between. CDR3 nucleotides: TGTGCCAGCAGTTCCAGGGCCTATGGCTACACCTTC. This gives the protein CASSSRAYGYTF.

This clone turned up a few times. The gene calls are TRBV18 and TRBJ2-1; TRBD1 might be the D (6 bases). The CDR3 has 12 amino acids. Germline V gives CDR1 KGHSH, CDR2 LQKENI. Trimming took 9 bases from V and 7 from J, leaving 13 bases between them. The CDR3: CASEPGENEQFF. The CDR3 nucleotides are TGTGCCAGTGAACCAGGGGAAAATGAGCAGTTCTTC. Looking up the rest from reference TRBV18 and TRBJ2-1 gives the full variable domain: NAGVMQNPRHLVRRRGQEARLRCSPMKGHSHVYWYRQLPEEGLKFMVYLQKENIIDESGMPKERFSAEFPKEGPSILRIQQVVRGDSAAYFCASEPGENEQFFGPGTRLTVL.

The V call is TRBV3-1 (or the pseudogene TRBV3-2), the J call TRBJ1-2, with D possibly matching TRBD1 (5 bases). Germline values: CDR1 LGHDT, CDR2 YNNKEL (reference sequence). Trimming took off 4 bases at V and 3 bases at J, with 6 bases between the two ends. This CDR3 has 12 residues. In DNA form, the CDR3 reads TGTGCCAGCAGCCGGGGGGACTATGGCTACACCTTC. Amino acid sequence: CASSRGDYGYTF.

The count of this clone is one. The V gene is TRBV19, the J gene TRBJ1-2; 12 bases match TRBD1. Germline loops: CDR1 LNHDA, CDR2 SQIVND (reference sequence). This CDR3 has 15 residues. V was clipped by 5 bases and J by 7 bases; unmatched bases: 8. In nucleotides, the CDR3 is TGTGCCAGTAGTTCCCCGGGACAGGGGGCTGGTGGCTACACCTTC. Residues: CASSSPGQGAGGYTF.

This chain links TRBV27 with TRBJ1-2, with a possible D match to TRBD1 (6 bases). The CDR3 spans 12 residues. V dropped 5 bases and J dropped 7 bases, with 11 bases sitting between them. Per germline, CDR1 MNHEY and CDR2 SMNVEV (reference sequence). The CDR3 coding sequence is TGTGCCAGCAGTGCGACAGGAGCTGGCTACACCTTC. Translating it yields CASSATGAGYTF.

J is TRBJ2-7 and V is TRBV11-1; 9 nucleotides agree with TRBD1. Trimming removed 5 bases from V and 3 bases from J; junction bases left unmatched: 8. This CDR3 is built from 15 residues. Germline-derived CDR1 and CDR2 are SGHAT and FQDESV (reference sequence). The chain's CDR3 is CASSRRTGEFYEQYF. As DNA, the CDR3 is TGTGCCAGCAGCAGACGGACAGGGGAGTTCTACGAGCAGTACTTC.

The V call is TRBV6-1, the J call TRBJ2-1; 11 bases fit TRBD1. There are 15 residues in the CDR3. The J segment lost 4 bases and the V segment lost 3 bases, leaving 2 bases of the junction unmatched. Germline CDR1 and CDR2: MNHNS and SASEGT. The CDR3 nucleotides are TGTGCCAGCAGTGAGGGACAGGGGGTGTACAATGAGCAGTTCTTC. Protein product: CASSEGQGVYNEQFF.

This clone was detected only once. The gene calls are TRBV2 and TRBJ2-3; 9 bases match TRBD2. V lost 0 bases to trimming and J lost 1 base; unmatched junction nucleotides: 17. The germline gives CDR1 SNHLY, CDR2 FYNNEI. The CDR3 sequence is 21 residues long. CDR3 residues: CASSEAPASGAREDRTDTQYF. The CDR3 region has the DNA TGTGCCAGCAGTGAAGCGCCGGCTAGCGGGGCAAGGGAGGACCGCACAGATACGCAGTATTTT.